These 32 T cell receptor beta chains share one sample of origin, sequenced in a study of cytomegalovirus exposure and HLA in healthy donors. Vbeta (60) and Jbeta (13) primers were used in the PCR. Produced via immunoSEQ multiplex PCR; TCRdb's table is partial and in-frame only. Found here are about 150,000 clones, more than 70% of them singletons; the top ten hold roughly 1.1%. Material: PBMCs. The receptors were gathered from a male donor in good health and CMV-seronegative.

This chain joins TRBV19 and TRBJ2-7, with 9 positions matching TRBD1. V lost 5 bases to trimming and J lost 5 bases; unmatched junction nucleotides: 13. The CDR3 runs 16 residues. Per the germline V gene, CDR1 is LNHDA and CDR2 is SQIVND (reference sequence). The CDR3 DNA sequence: TGTGCCAGTAGTCCCCGAGGCGGACAGGGGACCCACGAGCAGTACTTC. Its protein is CASSPRGGQGTHEQYF.

Note on this clone: A read error may account for a junction end that differs from germline. This sequence joins TRBV13 and TRBJ2-7, with TRBD2 identical over 8 bases. CDR1 is PRHDT and CDR2 is FYEKMQ in the germline V gene (reference sequence). The CDR3 has 15 amino acids. The CDR3 is CAGSLVGGGSYEQYF. The CDR3, as DNA: TGTGCCGGCAGCTTAGTCGGGGGGGGCTCCTACGAGCAGTACTTC.

The V gene is TRBV11-3, the J gene TRBJ2-1; possible D gene TRBD2, 5 bases. Germline V lookup: CDR1 SGHNT, CDR2 YENEEA. Trimming removed 1 base at V and 10 bases at J, with 17 bases between. The CDR3 totals 15 residues. The CDR3 sequence: CASSLGRARAGEQFF. The CDR3, as DNA: TGTGCCAGCAGCTTAGGGCGGGCCCGGGCCGGGGAGCAGTTCTTC.

In this sample, this clone turned up once. The chain uses TRBV7-8 and TRBJ1-1; D is perhaps TRBD1 (5 bases). From germline, CDR1 is SGHVS and CDR2 FQNEAQ. The CDR3 totals 13 residues. Trimming left V 4 bases short and J 0 bases short, with 6 bases between. The CDR3 sequence is CASSSQVNTEAFF. CDR3 coding DNA: TGTGCCAGCAGCTCACAGGTGAACACTGAAGCTTTCTTT.

The CDR3 coding sequence is TGTGCCAGCAGCGGGACTATCACTCAGCCCCAGCATTTT. Protein: CASSGTITQPQHF. This sequence joins TRBV7-2 and TRBJ1-5; maybe TRBD1 (5 bases). Per the germline V gene, CDR1 is SGHTA and CDR2 is FQGNSA. V lost 5 bases to trimming and J lost 6 bases, with 11 bases between them. This CDR3 comprises 13 residues.

The genes are TRBV30 and TRBJ1-2; possibly TRBD1 for D (5 bases). The CDR3 totals 14 residues. Per germline, CDR1 GTSNPN and CDR2 SVGIG (reference sequence). The V end was cut by 2 bases, the J end by 5 bases, with 15 bases between. The CDR3 is CAWSTGGDGYGYTF. CDR3 nucleotide sequence: TGTGCCTGGAGTACCGGAGGGGATGGGTATGGCTACACCTTC. Combining the CDR3 with reference TRBV30 and TRBJ1-2 gives the whole variable domain SQTIHQWPATLVQPVGSPLSLECTVEGTSNPNLYWYRQAAGRGLQLLFYSVGIGQISSEVPQNLSASRPQDRQFILSSKKLLLSDSGFYLCAWSTGGDGYGYTFGSGTRLTVV.

The CDR3: CASSQEPGRDSPLHF. The DNA for the CDR3 is TGCGCCAGCAGCCAAGAACCAGGGAGGGATTCACCCCTCCACTTT. This chain uses TRBV4-3 with TRBJ1-6; tentatively, D is TRBD1 (5 bases). The V end lost 0 bases, the J end lost 8 bases, and 11 bases lay between the germline ends. This CDR3 region has 15 residues. CDR1 is LGHNA, CDR2 YSLEER, per germline.

The chain links TRBV19 to TRBJ2-1, with D maybe TRBD2 (6 bases). V shed 3 bases and J shed 13 bases, with 16 bases lying between them. The V gene's germline CDR1 is LNHDA and CDR2 SQIVND (reference sequence). The CDR3 has 13 amino acids. The CDR3 region has the DNA TGTGCCAGTAGTATGTCGGAGGGGCTTTTTCAGTTCTTC. Translated: CASSMSEGLFQFF.

This chain connects TRBV7-2 to TRBJ2-3, with D perhaps matching TRBD1 (6 bases). The CDR3 has 18 amino acids. Germline-derived CDR1 and CDR2 are SGHTA and FQGNSA. The V and J ends lost 0 bases and 2 bases respectively, with 18 bases between them. The CDR3 reads CASSLAGAGASLTDTQYF. The CDR3 DNA follows: TGTGCCAGCAGCTTAGCGGGCGCAGGGGCGAGTCTCACAGATACGCAGTATTTT.

This clone was seen a handful of times. This chain connects TRBV19 to TRBJ1-4; 8 positions match TRBD1. This CDR3 region has 15 residues. Per germline, CDR1 LNHDA and CDR2 SQIVND (reference sequence). The V and J ends lost 5 bases and 5 bases, in that order; junction bases with no gene match: 7. DNA for the CDR3: TGTGCCAGTAGTCCCAGGGGGCGCAGGAATGAAAAACTGTTTTTT. The encoded protein is CASSPRGRRNEKLFF.

The genes are TRBV2 and TRBJ2-2, with 9 nucleotides matching TRBD1. CDR1 is SNHLY and CDR2 is FYNNEI in the germline V gene. V lost 0 bases to trimming and J lost 3 bases; unmatched junction nucleotides: 5. This CDR3 is 17 amino acids long. The CDR3 DNA reads as TGTGCCAGCAGTGAAGCCCTTGGGACAGGGTACACCGGGGAGCTGTTTTTT. This codes for CASSEALGTGYTGELFF.

This chain connects TRBV27 to TRBJ2-7, with 8 nucleotides matching TRBD1. Losses at the gene ends were 2 bases for V and 3 bases for J; bases not matched to a gene: 6. Looked up from germline, CDR1 is MNHEY and CDR2 is SMNVEV (reference sequence). This CDR3 is built from 15 residues. CDR3 in amino acids: CASSLASGGHYEQYF. The DNA for the CDR3 is TGTGCCAGCAGTTTAGCCTCAGGGGGCCACTACGAGCAGTACTTC.

This clone was seen just once. The CDR3 region is CASNPGYSYNEQFF. The CDR3 nucleotides are TGTGCCAGCAATCCGGGTTATTCCTACAATGAGCAGTTCTTC. The V and J genes are TRBV11-2 and TRBJ2-1; the D is unclear. The ends were cut back, 7 bases at V and 1 base at J, with 11 bases in the middle. The germline CDR1 and CDR2 sequences are SGHAT and FQNNGV. This CDR3 has 14 residues.

This clone appeared a few times. This sequence joins TRBV5-4 and TRBJ2-3; maybe TRBD1 (5 bases). Germline V gene lookup returns CDR1 SGHNT and CDR2 YYREEE (reference sequence). This CDR3 contains 15 residues. Trimming shortened V by 4 bases and J by 2 bases, and 14 bases separated the two germline ends. The CDR3 region is CASSPPQGFTDTQYF. DNA for the CDR3: TGTGCCAGCAGCCCTCCCCAGGGCTTCACAGATACGCAGTATTTT.

This sequence joins TRBV5-1 and TRBJ2-1; 9 bases map to TRBD1. CDR1 and CDR2 from the germline V gene are SGHRS and YFSETQ. The CDR3 runs to 16 residues. Germline trimming cut 0 bases from V and 6 bases from J; bases unmatched to any gene: 7. The CDR3 here is CASSLVGTGSANEQFF. Here the CDR3 DNA reads TGCGCCAGCAGCTTGGTTGGGACAGGGTCGGCCAATGAGCAGTTCTTC.

The rearrangement uses TRBV7-2 and TRBJ2-7; 12 bases are shared with TRBD1. The V gene's germline CDR1 is SGHTA and CDR2 FQGNSA. The CDR3 totals 14 residues. Germline trimming cut 6 bases from V and 7 bases from J; bases unmatched to any gene: 7. The CDR3 sequence is CASRTGTGGVEQYF. CDR3 sequence (DNA): TGTGCCAGCAGGACCGGGACAGGGGGCGTTGAGCAGTACTTC.

This rearrangement joins TRBV29-1 to TRBJ2-5, with 10 bases matching TRBD2. The CDR3 extends over 15 amino acids. Trimming at V came to 6 bases and at J to 5 bases, leaving 12 bases not matched to a gene. CDR1 is SQVTM and CDR2 is ANQGSEA in the germline V gene. The CDR3 region has the DNA TGCAGCGTATATATTAGCGGGGGGAAAGGGGAGACCCAGTACTTC. It encodes CSVYISGGKGETQYF.

The J gene is TRBJ2-7, the V gene TRBV7-2; a possible D gene is TRBD1 (6 bases). Germline CDR1 and CDR2: SGHTA and FQGNSA. CDR3 size: 16 residues. With 5 bases removed from V and 6 bases from J, the gap between germline ends came to 23 bases. The CDR3, as DNA: TGTGCCAGCAGCCGCGGAGCCTTGGCAGGGGTTGGCGAGCAGTACTTC. Protein sequence: CASSRGALAGVGEQYF.

This chain uses TRBV15 with TRBJ2-7; 9 bases agree with TRBD2. The germline V gene has CDR1 LNHNV and CDR2 YYDKDF (reference sequence). The J segment lost 6 bases and the V segment lost 0 bases, leaving 6 bases of the junction unmatched. The CDR3 contains 15 residues. CDR3 protein: CATSRDAAGGLEQYF. The CDR3 DNA reads TGTGCCACCAGCAGAGATGCAGCGGGGGGTCTCGAGCAGTACTTC.

V is TRBV19 and J is TRBJ2-3, with 8 positions matching TRBD2. V lost 4 bases, J lost 0 bases, and 3 bases stayed unmatched. The CDR3 runs to 15 residues. The germline gives CDR1 LNHDA, CDR2 SQIVND (reference sequence). In DNA, the CDR3 is TGTGCCAGTAGTAGCGGGGGGTTTAGCACAGATACGCAGTATTTT. This gives the protein CASSSGGFSTDTQYF. The complete variable domain, with remaining parts taken from reference TRBV19 and TRBJ2-3, reads DGGITQSPKYLFRKEGQNVTLSCEQNLNHDAMYWYRQDPGQGLRLIYYSQIVNDFQKGDIAEGYSVSREKKESFPLTVTSAQKNPTAFYLCASSSGGFSTDTQYFGPGTRLTVL.

V gene TRBV5-1 combines with J gene TRBJ2-5, with 9 bases identical to TRBD1. CDR3 length equals 14 residues. CDR1 and CDR2 (germline): SGHRS, YFSETQ. Trimming cost V 4 bases and J 5 bases; bases outside gene matches: 6. The CDR3 bases are TGCGCCAGCAGCCCCGGGACAGGGTTTGAGACCCAGTACTTC. It is translated as CASSPGTGFETQYF.

The chain couples TRBV27 to TRBJ1-5; D is unclear. The V end lost 3 bases, the J end lost 3 bases, and 6 bases lay between the germline ends. Germline V gene lookup returns CDR1 MNHEY and CDR2 SMNVEV (reference sequence). CDR3 length equals 13 residues. The CDR3 sequence: CASSFEHNQPQHF. Here the CDR3 DNA reads TGTGCCAGCAGTTTTGAACACAATCAGCCCCAGCATTTT.

The sample holds one count of this clone. This chain links TRBV11-1 with TRBJ2-3, with TRBD2 matching over 15 bases. The junction had 4 bases not matched to a gene; V was cut back by 6 bases and J by 3 bases. CDR3 length: 16 amino acids. The germline V gene encodes CDR1 SGHAT and CDR2 FQDESV (reference sequence). CDR3 amino acids: CASRQGLAGGTDTQYF. The CDR3 DNA reads as TGTGCCAGCAGACAGGGACTAGCGGGGGGTACAGATACGCAGTATTTT.

This clone occurred a few times. The chain employs TRBV7-9 and TRBJ2-3; TRBD1 is a possible D gene (5 bases). The germline V gene encodes CDR1 SEHNR and CDR2 FQNEAQ (reference sequence). V was cut by 2 bases and J by 2 bases, with 8 bases left in between. This CDR3 comprises 14 residues. CDR3 nucleotides: TGTGCCAGCAGCTTACAGGGCTCCACAGATACGCAGTATTTT. Amino acid sequence: CASSLQGSTDTQYF.

The rearrangement joins TRBV6-1 to TRBJ2-1, with 8 bases fitting TRBD1. Germline V gives CDR1 MNHNS, CDR2 SASEGT. This CDR3 is 15 amino acids long. Losses at the gene ends were 4 bases for V and 4 bases for J; bases not matched to a gene: 6. CDR3 nucleotides: TGTGCCAGCAGTGGGGCAGGGGGCCCGTACAATGAGCAGTTCTTC. It is translated as CASSGAGGPYNEQFF.

The chain combines TRBV13 with TRBJ2-1, with unresolved D. The CDR3 length is 15 residues. In germline, CDR1 is PRHDT, CDR2 FYEKMQ (reference sequence). Trimming left V 8 bases short and J 0 bases short, with 14 bases between. In DNA form, the CDR3 reads TGTGCCAGCGAGATCAGGCCTACCTCCTACAATGAGCAGTTCTTC. Its translation is CASEIRPTSYNEQFF.

The V gene is TRBV18, the J gene TRBJ1-4; 10 bases fit TRBD1. Germline V gene sequence: CDR1 KGHSH, CDR2 LQKENI. The junction had 6 bases not matched to a gene; V was cut back by 2 bases and J by 3 bases. This CDR3 region has 17 residues. CDR3: CASSPTVGTGANEKLFF. For the CDR3, the DNA is TGTGCCAGCTCACCAACGGTGGGGACAGGGGCTAATGAAAAACTGTTTTTT.

This clone was counted only a few times. The chain has TRBV10-3 and TRBJ1-1, with D perhaps TRBD1 (5 bases). Between the trimmed V and J ends, which lost 0 bases and 7 bases, there was a span of 9 bases. CDR1 and CDR2 (germline): ENHRY, SYGVKD. The CDR3 consists of 13 residues. CDR3 coding DNA: TGTGCCATCAGTGAGTCCCCAGGGATTGAAGCTTTCTTT. It is translated as CAISESPGIEAFF.

The chain recombines TRBV21-1 with TRBJ2-2; the table gives TRBD1 as D, unverified against the DNA. TRBV21-1 is a pseudogene. The CDR3 has 13 residues. CDR3 loop: CASSIAGTGELFF. The CDR3 region has the DNA TGTGCCAGCAGCATCGCAGGGACCGGGGAGCTGTTTTTT.

The rearrangement links TRBV13 to TRBJ1-2, with D maybe TRBD1 (6 bases). Trimming took off 5 bases at V and 7 bases at J, with 20 bases between the two ends. Germline CDR1 reads PRHDT; CDR2 reads FYEKMQ (reference sequence). The CDR3 has 15 amino acids. CDR3 nucleotide sequence: TGTGCCAGCAGCCTCCTCGACGGGGGGGGCTTTGGCTACACCTTC. Its protein is CASSLLDGGGFGYTF. Using reference TRBV13 and TRBJ1-2 for the parts outside the CDR3, the full variable domain is AAGVIQSPRHLIKEKRETATLKCYPIPRHDTVYWYQQGPGQDPQFLISFYEKMQSDKGSIPDRFSAQQFSDYHSELNMSSLELGDSALYFCASSLLDGGGFGYTFGSGTRLTVV.

This clone appeared once. The V gene is TRBV11-2, the J gene TRBJ1-1, with D perhaps matching TRBD1 (5 bases). The CDR3 consists of 16 residues. Trimming shortened V by 1 base and J by 2 bases, and 14 bases separated the two germline ends. Looked up from germline, CDR1 is SGHAT and CDR2 is FQNNGV. The CDR3 DNA follows: TGTGCCAGCAGCTTAGGGCCGGCAGGGCGAAACACTGAAGCTTTCTTT. The encoded protein is CASSLGPAGRNTEAFF.

V and J are TRBV5-1 and TRBJ2-3; 16 bases line up with TRBD2. Trimming took 7 bases from V and 4 from J; bases not matched to a gene: 6. Germline CDR1 is SGHRS and CDR2 is YFSETQ. The CDR3 loop spans 16 amino acids. The CDR3 nucleotides are TGCGCCAGCTTATCGGGACTAGCGGGGGGGCCAGATACGCAGTATTTT. Translated: CASLSGLAGGPDTQYF.